This is a list of T cell receptor beta chains from one sample in a study of Ad26.COV2.S vaccination and SARS-CoV-2 variants. Using immunoSEQ multiplex PCR, the repertoire was profiled, and TCRdb retains in-frame clones only, with some absent. The repertoire has about half a million clones, roughly nine tenths of them found once; the top ten carry around 1.6%. The specimen comprised peripheral blood, sampled in a trial of Ad26.COV2.S vaccine versus placebo. The receptors here all came from a person between 18 and 60 years old who received the Ad26.COV2.S COVID-19 vaccine or a placebo. CDR3s include the opening cysteine and the closing phenylalanine or tryptophan. The D gene is left open where the match is weak. Clone size, where shown, is once, few, many, or a class for clones that have expanded.

clone_size: .
v_call: TRBV27
j_call: TRBJ2-1
d_call: .
cdr3_nt: TGTGCCAGCAGTCCCCCCCCTGACCCTCGGGGTAATGAGCAGTTCTTC
cdr3_aa: CASSPPPDPRGNEQFF

clone_size: .
v_call: TRBV9
j_call: TRBJ2-3
d_call: TRBD2
cdr3_nt: TGTGCCAGCAGCGTAGGCTCTAGCGGGAGTGGCACAGATACGCAGTATTTT
cdr3_aa: CASSVGSSGSGTDTQYF

clone_size: .
v_call: TRBV27
j_call: TRBJ2-1
d_call: .
cdr3_nt: TGTGCCAGCAGTAATATCGAGATGGGCCCCTACAATGAGCAGTTCTTC
cdr3_aa: CASSNIEMGPYNEQFF

clone_size: .
v_call: TRBV6-5
j_call: TRBJ2-1
d_call: TRBD2
cdr3_nt: TGTGCCAGCAGCACTAGCGGCTCCTCGGGTGAGCAGTTCTTC
cdr3_aa: CASSTSGSSGEQFF

clone_size: .
v_call: TRBV6-6
j_call: TRBJ2-3
d_call: .
cdr3_nt: TGTGCCAGCAGTGGGCTAACTCACTCGGGGACAGATACGCAGTATTTT
cdr3_aa: CASSGLTHSGTDTQYF

clone_size: .
v_call: TRBV7-8
j_call: TRBJ1-2
d_call: TRBD1
cdr3_nt: TGTGCCAGCAGCTTGCGACCCGGGACAGGGGGGCCCTATGGCTACACCTTC
cdr3_aa: CASSLRPGTGGPYGYTF

clone_size: .
v_call: TRBV6-5
j_call: TRBJ1-2
d_call: .
cdr3_nt: TGTGCCAGCAGAAAAAAGAGAGCTAACTATGGCTACACCTTC
cdr3_aa: CASRKKRANYGYTF

clone_size: .
v_call: TRBV4-1
j_call: TRBJ1-1
d_call: .
cdr3_nt: TGCGCCAGCAGCCAAGAGGGCGGTTACATGAACACTGAAGCTTTCTTT
cdr3_aa: CASSQEGGYMNTEAFF

clone_size: .
v_call: TRBV7-9
j_call: TRBJ2-5
d_call: .
cdr3_nt: TGTGCCAGCAGCTTAGATAGACCCCTTCGGACAGTGAAACAAGAGACCCAGTACTTC
cdr3_aa: CASSLDRPLRTVKQETQYF

clone_size: .
v_call: TRBV28
j_call: TRBJ1-2
d_call: .
cdr3_nt: TGTGCCAGCAGTTTAAATGTTGGTTATGGCTACACCTTC
cdr3_aa: CASSLNVGYGYTF

clone_size: .
v_call: TRBV9
j_call: TRBJ2-1
d_call: TRBD2
cdr3_nt: TGTGCCAGCAGCGTAGGCGGGGGAGGGGCGAGCTCCTACAATGAGCAGTTCTTC
cdr3_aa: CASSVGGGGASSYNEQFF

clone_size: .
v_call: TRBV19
j_call: TRBJ2-1
d_call: .
cdr3_nt: .
cdr3_aa: CASSLWERRSEQFF

clone_size: .
v_call: TRBV28
j_call: TRBJ1-4
d_call: .
cdr3_nt: TGTGCCAGCAGGAAAAGAGGACAGCGGGAAAAACTGTTTTTT
cdr3_aa: CASRKRGQREKLFF

clone_size: .
v_call: TRBV19
j_call: TRBJ1-1
d_call: TRBD1
cdr3_nt: TGTGCCAGTAGTAGGCCCCGGACAGGGGTAAACACTGAAGCTTTCTTT
cdr3_aa: CASSRPRTGVNTEAFF

clone_size: .
v_call: TRBV5-4
j_call: TRBJ2-6
d_call: .
cdr3_nt: TGTGCCAGCAGATCCGACCTCTCTGGGGCCAACGTCCTGACTTTC
cdr3_aa: CASRSDLSGANVLTF

clone_size: .
v_call: TRBV6-2/TRBV6-3
j_call: TRBJ1-2
d_call: TRBD1
cdr3_nt: TGTGCCAGCAGCCCCTCGGGACAGGGAACGGGCTACACCTTC
cdr3_aa: CASSPSGQGTGYTF

clone_size: .
v_call: TRBV10-2
j_call: TRBJ2-2
d_call: .
cdr3_nt: TGCGCCAGCAGTGATCCTACGCCCTCCGACCCGAACACCGGGGAGCTGTTTTTT
cdr3_aa: CASSDPTPSDPNTGELFF

clone_size: few
v_call: TRBV19
j_call: TRBJ1-6
d_call: .
cdr3_nt: TGTGCCAGTAGTATAGGTACAGGGTATAATTCACCCCTCCACTTT
cdr3_aa: CASSIGTGYNSPLHF

clone_size: .
v_call: TRBV6-6
j_call: TRBJ2-7
d_call: TRBD1
cdr3_nt: TGTGCCAGCAGTCCGGGACAGGCGTTCTCCTACGAGCAGTACTTC
cdr3_aa: CASSPGQAFSYEQYF

clone_size: .
v_call: TRBV27
j_call: TRBJ1-1
d_call: .
cdr3_nt: TGTGCCAGCAGTTTAGTGGGGGGGAACACTGAAGCTTTCTTT
cdr3_aa: CASSLVGGNTEAFF

clone_size: once
v_call: TRBV18
j_call: TRBJ2-7
d_call: .
cdr3_nt: TGTGCCAGCTCACCGCAGGGAAACTACGAGCAGTACTTC
cdr3_aa: CASSPQGNYEQYF

clone_size: .
v_call: TRBV27
j_call: TRBJ1-5
d_call: .
cdr3_nt: TGTGCCAGCAGTGCGACTCCTGGGTCCCTCAATCAGCCCCAGCATTTT
cdr3_aa: CASSATPGSLNQPQHF

clone_size: .
v_call: TRBV19
j_call: TRBJ2-5
d_call: .
cdr3_nt: TGTGCCAGTAGGGAGAGCGGGTCCCAAGAGACCCAGTACTTC
cdr3_aa: CASRESGSQETQYF

clone_size: .
v_call: TRBV9
j_call: TRBJ2-1
d_call: .
cdr3_nt: TGTGCCAGCAGCGTAGGTAACTCCCAGGGCGGTGAGCAGTTCTTC
cdr3_aa: CASSVGNSQGGEQFF

clone_size: .
v_call: TRBV6-1
j_call: TRBJ1-6
d_call: .
cdr3_nt: TGTGCCAGCAGTGAAGTGGGGGGGGCGCAAAGATCACCCCTCCACTTT
cdr3_aa: CASSEVGGAQRSPLHF

clone_size: .
v_call: TRBV29-1
j_call: TRBJ2-1
d_call: TRBD1
cdr3_nt: TGCAGCGTTCCCGGGGCAGGGGGCCTGTACAATGAGCAGTTCTTC
cdr3_aa: CSVPGAGGLYNEQFF

clone_size: .
v_call: TRBV11-1
j_call: TRBJ1-2
d_call: TRBD1
cdr3_nt: TGTGCCAGCAGCGGGGACAGGGAAGGCTACACCTTC
cdr3_aa: CASSGDREGYTF

clone_size: .
v_call: TRBV2
j_call: TRBJ2-5
d_call: TRBD1
cdr3_nt: TGTGCCAGCAGTGGGGACAGCGGTGGGTTAGGCGGGGAGACCCAGTACTTC
cdr3_aa: CASSGDSGGLGGETQYF

clone_size: .
v_call: TRBV28
j_call: TRBJ2-5
d_call: .
cdr3_nt: TGTGCCAGCCTCGACCCTGGTGCGGAGACCCAGTACTTC
cdr3_aa: CASLDPGAETQYF

clone_size: .
v_call: TRBV11-2
j_call: TRBJ2-1
d_call: TRBD2
cdr3_nt: TGTGCCAGCAGCTTAGGTACATTGACTAGCGGGAGAAAAGATGAGCAGTTCTTC
cdr3_aa: CASSLGTLTSGRKDEQFF

clone_size: once
v_call: TRBV5-1
j_call: TRBJ2-1
d_call: TRBD1
cdr3_nt: TGCGCCAGCAGCTTGGCGGGACAGGGCTTCAATGAGCAGTTCTTC
cdr3_aa: CASSLAGQGFNEQFF

clone_size: .
v_call: TRBV27
j_call: TRBJ1-2
d_call: TRBD1
cdr3_nt: TGTGCCAGCAGCCCGACACCGGGACAGGTCTATGGCTACACCTTC
cdr3_aa: CASSPTPGQVYGYTF

clone_size: .
v_call: TRBV2
j_call: TRBJ1-2
d_call: TRBD1
cdr3_nt: TGTGCCAGCAGTGAAGACAGGGGGCATGATGGCTACACCTTC
cdr3_aa: CASSEDRGHDGYTF

clone_size: .
v_call: TRBV28
j_call: TRBJ1-5
d_call: TRBD1
cdr3_nt: TGTGCCAGCAGTGTTGGACAGGTGGGCAATCAGCCCCAGCATTTT
cdr3_aa: CASSVGQVGNQPQHF

clone_size: .
v_call: TRBV6-5
j_call: TRBJ2-2
d_call: TRBD2
cdr3_nt: TGTGCCAGCAGTTACTGGGGGACTAGCGTTCCCGGGGAGCTGTTTTTT
cdr3_aa: CASSYWGTSVPGELFF

clone_size: .
v_call: TRBV5-4
j_call: TRBJ2-5
d_call: .
cdr3_nt: TGTGCCAGCAGCTTGGATTTCGGGGGTAGGGGCCAAGAGACCCAGTACTTC
cdr3_aa: CASSLDFGGRGQETQYF

clone_size: .
v_call: TRBV5-5
j_call: TRBJ1-5
d_call: TRBD1
cdr3_nt: TGTGCCAGCAGCTTGACAGGGGGATATCAGCCCCAGCATTTT
cdr3_aa: CASSLTGGYQPQHF

clone_size: .
v_call: TRBV12-3/TRBV12-4
j_call: TRBJ2-4
d_call: .
cdr3_nt: TGTGCCAGCAAGGGCCTTATTAACATTCAGTACTTC
cdr3_aa: CASKGLINIQYF

clone_size: .
v_call: TRBV6-4
j_call: TRBJ2-2
d_call: .
cdr3_nt: TGTGCCAGCAGTAAGACTTCGAACACCGGGGAGCTGTTTTTT
cdr3_aa: CASSKTSNTGELFF

clone_size: .
v_call: TRBV28
j_call: TRBJ1-1
d_call: TRBD1
cdr3_nt: TGTGCCAGCAGTGCTCAGGGGGCGAACACTGAAGCTTTCTTT
cdr3_aa: CASSAQGANTEAFF

clone_size: .
v_call: TRBV25-1
j_call: TRBJ2-7
d_call: .
cdr3_nt: TGTGCCAGCACATGGGGCTACGAGCAGTACTTC
cdr3_aa: CASTWGYEQYF

clone_size: .
v_call: TRBV28
j_call: TRBJ2-2
d_call: .
cdr3_nt: TGTGCCAGCAGGGACACCGGGGAGCTGTTTTTT
cdr3_aa: CASRDTGELFF

clone_size: .
v_call: TRBV3-1/TRBV3-2
j_call: TRBJ2-2
d_call: TRBD2
cdr3_nt: TGTGCCAGCAGCCCCCCCCGGGAGGCCGGGGAGCTGTTTTTT
cdr3_aa: CASSPPREAGELFF

clone_size: once
v_call: TRBV7-2
j_call: TRBJ1-5
d_call: .
cdr3_nt: TGTGCCAGCAGCCCCAACCCCGGACAGCGAAATCAGCCCCAGCATTTT
cdr3_aa: CASSPNPGQRNQPQHF

clone_size: .
v_call: TRBV3-1/TRBV3-2
j_call: TRBJ2-7
d_call: .
cdr3_nt: TGTGCCAGCAGCCAGGAAACTAGTCGGGGTTCGTACTTC
cdr3_aa: CASSQETSRGSYF

clone_size: .
v_call: TRBV4-1
j_call: TRBJ1-2
d_call: .
cdr3_nt: TGCGCCAGCAGCCAAGATTCCATAACTCCTGGCTACACCTTC
cdr3_aa: CASSQDSITPGYTF

clone_size: .
v_call: TRBV4-2
j_call: TRBJ1-4
d_call: .
cdr3_nt: TGTGCCAGCAGCCAAGATCTAACAGACTTAAATGAAAAACTGTTTTTT
cdr3_aa: CASSQDLTDLNEKLFF

clone_size: .
v_call: TRBV2
j_call: TRBJ2-5
d_call: .
cdr3_nt: TGTGCCAGCAGTGAAGCTTACTCCCGGGGAGAGACCCAGTACTTC
cdr3_aa: CASSEAYSRGETQYF

clone_size: once
v_call: TRBV12-3/TRBV12-4
j_call: TRBJ2-7
d_call: TRBD2
cdr3_nt: TGTGCCAGCAGTTTAAGGACTAGTTCCGAGCAGTACTTC
cdr3_aa: CASSLRTSSEQYF

clone_size: .
v_call: TRBV11-1
j_call: TRBJ2-1
d_call: TRBD2
cdr3_nt: TGTGCCAGCAGCTTTAGCGGGGAGATCTATGAGCAGTTCTTC
cdr3_aa: CASSFSGEIYEQFF

clone_size: .
v_call: TRBV5-4
j_call: TRBJ1-1
d_call: TRBD1
cdr3_nt: TGTGCCAGCAGCTGGCCCGGGACAGACGCCCTGAAGAACACTGAAGCTTTCTTT
cdr3_aa: CASSWPGTDALKNTEAFF

clone_size: once
v_call: TRBV6-5
j_call: TRBJ1-3
d_call: .
cdr3_nt: TGTGCCAGCAGTTACTCGATCCAAGGCCACACCATATATTTT
cdr3_aa: CASSYSIQGHTIYF

clone_size: few
v_call: TRBV7-8
j_call: TRBJ2-7
d_call: .
cdr3_nt: TGTGCCAGCAGCGTCCGGGTCTCCTACGAGCAGTACTTC
cdr3_aa: CASSVRVSYEQYF

clone_size: .
v_call: TRBV2
j_call: TRBJ2-7
d_call: .
cdr3_nt: TGTGCCAGCAGTGAAGCGGGGGTCGCCTTC
cdr3_aa: CASSEAGVAF

clone_size: .
v_call: TRBV3-1/TRBV3-2
j_call: TRBJ2-3
d_call: TRBD2
cdr3_nt: TGTGCCAGCAGCCACGGACTAGCGGGAGCCCCTCACTTT
cdr3_aa: CASSHGLAGAPHF

clone_size: .
v_call: TRBV5-4
j_call: TRBJ2-7
d_call: .
cdr3_nt: TGTGCCAGCAGCTTGGGCGGCTTAGCGGCCTCCTACGAGCAGTACTTC
cdr3_aa: CASSLGGLAASYEQYF

clone_size: .
v_call: TRBV5-8
j_call: TRBJ1-2
d_call: TRBD1
cdr3_nt: TGTGCCAGCAGCACCCGACAGGGGTCGAGTGGCTACACCTTC
cdr3_aa: CASSTRQGSSGYTF

clone_size: .
v_call: TRBV19
j_call: TRBJ2-1
d_call: TRBD1
cdr3_nt: TGTGCCAGTGTGGACAGGGGAGACTACAATGAGCAGTTCTTC
cdr3_aa: CASVDRGDYNEQFF